This T cell receptor (beta chain) was captured in a study of cytomegalovirus exposure and HLA in healthy donors. The study's findings and limits: A later analysis linked a missense variant in DCLRE1C to the trimming of TCR beta V and J genes. Versus the roughly 640-donor mean, an Asian-associated ancestry cluster reportedly showed fewer N-insertions in a later analysis.

PCR primers comprised 60 Vbeta and 13 Jbeta primers. Some clones are missing from TCRdb's copy, which holds only in-frame ones; the method was immunoSEQ multiplex PCR. Of 59,000 or so clones listed, roughly 75% are singletons. Per the germline V gene, CDR1 is MDHEN and CDR2 is SYDVKM. Germline trimming cut 2 bases from V and 7 bases from J; bases unmatched to any gene: 4. The CDR3 is 15 amino acids. This clone was found once. Its cognate antigen is unknown. V usage is TRBV28 and J usage is TRBJ1-6; 8 positions agree with TRBD1. The receptor comes from a man aged 30-40 years in good health and CMV-seropositive. Material for sequencing was PBMCs. The CDR3 DNA reads as TGTGCCAGCAGTTTAGCCGGGACAGGCAATTCACCCCTCCACTTT. Protein product: CASSLAGTGNSPLHF.